This T cell receptor beta chain was found in a study of blood T cell repertoires in COVID-19. Overall study context: Collection of acute and convalescent COVID-19 samples took place in the United States, Italy and Spain. The cDNA or gDNA used as material had been derived from T cells, B-cell-depleted T cells, or PBMCs.

The germline CDR1 and CDR2 sequences are SGHVS and FQNEAQ. CDR3 length: 19 amino acids. V lost 5 bases and J lost 5; bases outside the gene matches: 18. In the study's own analysis: From reference gene primer amplification, estimates of nucleated cell counts were derived. Produced via immunoSEQ multiplex PCR; TCRdb's table is partial and in-frame only. Clonal size and the V and J genes are those of that table, whereas D and trimming came from the DNA. Of 250,000 to 300,000 clones listed, more than 80% were seen once; the top ten hold 2.5% to 3%. The V gene is TRBV7-8, the J gene TRBJ2-2, with TRBD1 identical over 9 bases. The TCR was taken from a woman in her 30s with active or convalescent COVID-19. The sequencing sample was made of peripheral blood. As DNA, the CDR3 is TGTGCCAGCAGCCCGCTTAAGAGGACAGGGGATCGTCGGACCGGGGAGCTGTTTTTT. Translation: CASSPLKRTGDRRTGELFF.